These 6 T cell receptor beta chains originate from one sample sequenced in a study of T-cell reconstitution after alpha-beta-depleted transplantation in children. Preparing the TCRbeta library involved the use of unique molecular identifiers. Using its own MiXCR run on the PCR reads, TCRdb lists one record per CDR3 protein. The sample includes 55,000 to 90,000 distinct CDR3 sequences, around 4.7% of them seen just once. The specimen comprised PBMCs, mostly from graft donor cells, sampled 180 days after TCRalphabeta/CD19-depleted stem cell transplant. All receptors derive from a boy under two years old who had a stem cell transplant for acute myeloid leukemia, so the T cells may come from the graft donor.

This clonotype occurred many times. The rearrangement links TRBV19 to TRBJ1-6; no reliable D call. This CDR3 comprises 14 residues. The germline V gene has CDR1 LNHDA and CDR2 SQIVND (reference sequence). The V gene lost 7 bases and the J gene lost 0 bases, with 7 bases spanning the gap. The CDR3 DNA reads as TGTGCCAGTACATTTAGCTCCTATAATTCACCCCTCCACTTT. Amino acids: CASTFSSYNSPLHF. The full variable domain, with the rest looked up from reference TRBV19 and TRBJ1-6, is DGGITQSPKYLFRKEGQNVTLSCEQNLNHDAMYWYRQDPGQGLRLIYYSQIVNDFQKGDIAEGYSVSREKKESFPLTVTSAQKNPTAFYLCASTFSSYNSPLHFGNGTRLTVT.

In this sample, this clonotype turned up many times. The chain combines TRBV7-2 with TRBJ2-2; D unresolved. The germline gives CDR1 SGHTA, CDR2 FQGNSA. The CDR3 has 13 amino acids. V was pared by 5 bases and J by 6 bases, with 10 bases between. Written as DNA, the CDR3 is TGTGCCAGCAGCCCCTATAATGCCGGGGAGCTGTTTTTT. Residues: CASSPYNAGELFF.

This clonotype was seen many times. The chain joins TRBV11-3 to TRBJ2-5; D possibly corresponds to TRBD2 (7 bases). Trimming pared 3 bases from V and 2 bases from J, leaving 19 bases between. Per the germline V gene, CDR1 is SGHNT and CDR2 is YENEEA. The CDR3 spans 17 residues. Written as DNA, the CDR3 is TGTGCCAGCAGCTTTTGGAACGGGGGGCGGCCACAAGAGACCCAGTACTTC. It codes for CASSFWNGGRPQETQYF.

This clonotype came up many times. The chain's CDR3 is CASRQGAANEKLFF. The DNA of the CDR3 is TGTGCCAGCAGACAGGGGGCGGCTAATGAAAAACTGTTTTTT. The chain recombines TRBV12-3 or TRBV12-4 with TRBJ1-4; 9 nucleotides line up with TRBD1. The CDR3 has 14 amino acids. The V gene end was trimmed by 6 bases and the J gene end by 3 bases; junction bases not matched to a gene: 2.

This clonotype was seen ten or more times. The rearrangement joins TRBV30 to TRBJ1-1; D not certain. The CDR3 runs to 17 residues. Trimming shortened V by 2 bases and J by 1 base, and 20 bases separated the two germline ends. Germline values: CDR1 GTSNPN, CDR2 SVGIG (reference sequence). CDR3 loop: CAWSKVGLQRRNTEAFF. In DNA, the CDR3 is TGTGCCTGGAGTAAGGTGGGGTTACAGCGGAGGAACACTGAAGCTTTCTTT.

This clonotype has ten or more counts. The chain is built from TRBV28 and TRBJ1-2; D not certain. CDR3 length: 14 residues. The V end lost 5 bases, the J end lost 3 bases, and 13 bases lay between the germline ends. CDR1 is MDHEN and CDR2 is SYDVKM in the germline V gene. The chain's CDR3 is CASSPPDGYYGYTF. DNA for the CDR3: TGTGCCAGCAGTCCACCAGACGGCTACTATGGCTACACCTTC.